The clone carrying this T cell receptor (beta chain) was counted only a few times. One entry per CDR3 protein, called by TCRdb with MiXCR from the 5' RACE reads. The sample lists under 200,000 distinct CDR3 sequences; about a third were seen once. Trimming took 0 bases from V and 1 from J; bases not matched to a gene: 6. The CDR3 length is 16 residues. In germline, CDR1 is DFQATT, CDR2 SNEGSKA (reference sequence). The source of the sample is a study of T-cell memory formation after mild COVID-19. V gene TRBV20-1 combines with J gene TRBJ2-5; 9 nucleotides match TRBD2. Source material: PBMCs or a T cell subset sorted from them (not recorded which). This TCR came from an adult woman who had mild COVID-19 (a few samples of this study predate the infection). Cell type and time point are not known. This CDR3 reads CSARDWASGTQETQYF. DNA of the CDR3: TGCAGTGCTAGAGATTGGGCTAGCGGGACCCAAGAGACCCAGTACTTC.